The sequence of this T cell receptor (beta chain) was determined in a study of blood T cell repertoires in COVID-19. TCRdb's table, derived via immunoSEQ multiplex PCR, lists solely in-frame clones and lacks some. The table shows about 29,000 clones, with approximately 80% occurring only once. Germline assignment: CDR1 SGHNT and CDR2 YYREEE (reference sequence). The CDR3 runs to 15 residues. V was cut by 0 bases and J by 6 bases, with 14 bases left in between. The TCR sequence derives from a woman in her 70s with acute or convalescent COVID-19. V and J are TRBV5-4 and TRBJ2-3; the D gene is possibly TRBD1 (6 bases). Input material: peripheral blood. CDR3 protein: CASSLAQGSMDTQYF. The CDR3, as DNA: TGTGCCAGCAGCTTGGCACAGGGATCAATGGATACGCAGTATTTT.